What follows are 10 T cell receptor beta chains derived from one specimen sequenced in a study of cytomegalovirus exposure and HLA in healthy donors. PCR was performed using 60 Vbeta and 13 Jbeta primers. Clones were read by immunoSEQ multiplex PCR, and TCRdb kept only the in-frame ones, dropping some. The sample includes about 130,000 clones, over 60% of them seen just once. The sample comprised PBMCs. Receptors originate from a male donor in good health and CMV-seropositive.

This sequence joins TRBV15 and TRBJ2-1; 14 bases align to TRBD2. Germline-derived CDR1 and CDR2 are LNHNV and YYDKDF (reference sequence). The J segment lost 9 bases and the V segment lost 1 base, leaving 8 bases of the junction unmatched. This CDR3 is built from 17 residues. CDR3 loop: CATSRVSGTSGSVEQFF. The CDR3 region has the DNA TGTGCCACCAGCAGAGTCTCAGGGACTAGCGGGAGCGTTGAGCAGTTCTTC.

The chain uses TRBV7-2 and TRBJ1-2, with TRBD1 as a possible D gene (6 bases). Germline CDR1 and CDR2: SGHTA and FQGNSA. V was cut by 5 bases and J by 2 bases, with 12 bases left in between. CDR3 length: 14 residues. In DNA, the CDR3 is TGTGCCAGCAGCCCCGACAGGCAAAACTATGGCTACACCTTC. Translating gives CASSPDRQNYGYTF.

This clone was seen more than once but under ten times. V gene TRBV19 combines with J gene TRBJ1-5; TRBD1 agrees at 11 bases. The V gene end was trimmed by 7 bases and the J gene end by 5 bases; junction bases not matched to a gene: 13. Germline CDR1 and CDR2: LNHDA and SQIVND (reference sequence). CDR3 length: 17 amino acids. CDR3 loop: CASTLRTGGFSYQPQHF. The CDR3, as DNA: TGTGCCAGTACCCTAAGGACAGGGGGCTTTTCATATCAGCCCCAGCATTTT. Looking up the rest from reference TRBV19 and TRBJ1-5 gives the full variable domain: DGGITQSPKYLFRKEGQNVTLSCEQNLNHDAMYWYRQDPGQGLRLIYYSQIVNDFQKGDIAEGYSVSREKKESFPLTVTSAQKNPTAFYLCASTLRTGGFSYQPQHFGDGTRLSIL.

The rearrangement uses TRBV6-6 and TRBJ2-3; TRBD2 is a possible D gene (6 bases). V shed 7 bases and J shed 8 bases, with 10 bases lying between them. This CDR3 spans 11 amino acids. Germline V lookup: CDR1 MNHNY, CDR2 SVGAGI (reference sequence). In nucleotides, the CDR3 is TGTGCCAGCACCCTCGGGGGTACGCAGTATTTT. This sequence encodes CASTLGGTQYF.

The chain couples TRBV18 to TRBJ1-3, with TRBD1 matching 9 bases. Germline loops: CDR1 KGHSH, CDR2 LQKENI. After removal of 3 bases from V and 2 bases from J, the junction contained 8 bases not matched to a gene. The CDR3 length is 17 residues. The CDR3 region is CASSPTSGQGAGNTIYF. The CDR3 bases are TGTGCCAGCTCACCGACATCGGGACAGGGAGCTGGAAACACCATATATTTT.

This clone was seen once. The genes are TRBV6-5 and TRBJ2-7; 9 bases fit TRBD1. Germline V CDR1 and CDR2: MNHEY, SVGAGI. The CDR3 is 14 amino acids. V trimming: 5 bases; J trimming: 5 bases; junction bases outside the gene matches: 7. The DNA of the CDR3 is TGTGCCAGCAGTCAATCACAGGGGGCGGACGAGCAGTACTTC. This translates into CASSQSQGADEQYF.

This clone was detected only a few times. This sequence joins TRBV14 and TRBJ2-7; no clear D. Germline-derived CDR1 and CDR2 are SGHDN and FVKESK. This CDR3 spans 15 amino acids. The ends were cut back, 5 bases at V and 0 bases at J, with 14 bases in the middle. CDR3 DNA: TGTGCCAGCAGCGCCCCAACCACGAGCTCCTACGAGCAGTACTTC. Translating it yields CASSAPTTSSYEQYF.

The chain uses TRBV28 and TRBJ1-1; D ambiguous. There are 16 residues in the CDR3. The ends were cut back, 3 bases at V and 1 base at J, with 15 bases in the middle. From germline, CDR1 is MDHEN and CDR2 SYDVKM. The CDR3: CASSFVEGFPNTEAFF. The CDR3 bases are TGTGCCAGCAGTTTTGTCGAGGGTTTCCCGAACACTGAAGCTTTCTTT.

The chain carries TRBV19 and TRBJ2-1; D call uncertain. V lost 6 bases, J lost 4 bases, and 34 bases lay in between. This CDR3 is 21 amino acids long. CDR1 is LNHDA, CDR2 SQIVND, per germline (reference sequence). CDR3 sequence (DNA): TGTGCCAGTAGCGATTCAATACCCTCTCCCGATAAGATAGCTAGGTACAATGAGCAGTTCTTC. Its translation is CASSDSIPSPDKIARYNEQFF.

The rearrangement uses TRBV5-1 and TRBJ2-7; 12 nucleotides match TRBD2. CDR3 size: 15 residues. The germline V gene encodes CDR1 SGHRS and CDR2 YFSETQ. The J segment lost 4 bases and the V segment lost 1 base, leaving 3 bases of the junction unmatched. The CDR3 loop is CASSLNGLAGYEQYF. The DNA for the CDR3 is TGCGCCAGCAGCTTGAACGGACTAGCGGGGTACGAGCAGTACTTC. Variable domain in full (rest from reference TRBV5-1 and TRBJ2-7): KAGVTQTPRYLIKTRGQQVTLSCSPISGHRSVSWYQQTPGQGLQFLFEYFSETQRNKGNFPGRFSGRQFSNSRSEMNVSTLELGDSALYLCASSLNGLAGYEQYFGPGTRLTVT.